These T cell receptor beta chains were read from a single sample in a study of T cells after yellow fever vaccination. MiXCR was run by TCRdb on the 5' RACE reads, yielding one entry per CDR3 protein. This sample has approximately 300,000 distinct CDR3 sequences, with 7.5% to 9% found just once. This sample comprised PBMCs, obtained on the day of the first yellow fever vaccination. The source of these receptors is a man younger than 35 who received the YFV17D yellow fever vaccine. CDR3s include the opening cysteine and the closing phenylalanine or tryptophan. The D gene is left open where the match is weak. Clone size appears in some rows only: once, few, many, or a class for an expanded clone.

15	TRBD1	.	TRBV7-2	TRBJ1-1	TGTGCCAGCAGCCCCTATGGACAGGGGTACACTGAAGCTTTCTTT	CASSPYGQGYTEAFF
14	.	few	TRBV23-1	TRBJ2-1	TGCGCCCTGAATCCCAGGGACTTGAAGAATGAGCAGTTCTTC	CALNPRDLKNEQFF
14	TRBD1	.	TRBV24-1	TRBJ2-1	TGTGCCACCAGTGATTTACAGGGGGAATATGAGCAGTTCTTC	CATSDLQGEYEQFF
17	TRBD2	few	TRBV7-2	TRBJ2-3	TGTGCCAGCAGCTTAGTAGCGGGGGGGGGGAACAGAGATACGCAGTATTTT	CASSLVAGGGNRDTQYF
14	TRBD1	few	TRBV6-2/TRBV6-3	TRBJ2-1	TGTGACAGCAACTACAGGGGGCGGCTGGATGAGCAGTTCTTC	CDSNYRGRLDEQFF
14	.	.	TRBV20-1	TRBJ2-5	TGCAGTGCATACCGACAGGGGAGGGCGGAGACCCAGTACTTC	CSAYRQGRAETQYF
14	.	few	TRBV12-3/TRBV12-4	TRBJ1-2	TGTGCCAGCAGCTCACAGAGTTCACGCTATGGCTACACCTTC	CASSSQSSRYGYTF
14	TRBD2	few	TRBV3-1	TRBJ2-3	TGTGCCAGCAGCGCGCTAGCGGGGACAGATACGCAGTATTTT	CASSALAGTDTQYF
10	.	.	TRBV25-1	TRBJ2-3	TGTGCCAGCAGTTCAGATACGCAGTATTTT	CASSSDTQYF
12	TRBD1	few	TRBV6-2/TRBV6-3	TRBJ2-1	TGTGCCAGCAGTTCAGGACAGGGTCAGCAGTTCTTC	CASSSGQGQQFF